The 21 T cell receptor beta chains presented below share a single source sample, sequenced in a study of blood T cells in healthy people across ages. Together with a sample-barcoded 5' primer, a J-beta primer mix was included in a second PCR lasting about 7 to 11 cycles. TCRdb re-derived calls from the 5' RACE reads in MiXCR, one entry per CDR3 protein. The sample shows hundreds of thousands of distinct CDR3 sequences, 40% to 50% of them seen only once. What was sequenced was blood. Every receptor here comes from a man in his sixties in good health.

This clonotype showed up just a few times. This rearrangement joins TRBV6-5 to TRBJ2-7, with a weak D call TRBD2 (5 bases). This CDR3 comprises 14 residues. Germline V CDR1 and CDR2: MNHEY, SVGAGI. Trimming cost V 4 bases and J 4 bases, with 14 bases left between them. CDR3 protein: CASSSGLWTYEQYF. The DNA for the CDR3 is TGTGCCAGCAGTTCCGGCCTCTGGACTTACGAGCAGTACTTC.

The chain carries TRBV5-1 and TRBJ2-3; D uncertain. The length of the CDR3 is 17 residues. The germline V and J ends were trimmed by 1 base and 2 bases, with 17 bases remaining between them. CDR1 and CDR2 (germline): SGHRS, YFSETQ. The CDR3 sequence is CASSLYGRGRVTDTQYF. The CDR3, as DNA: TGCGCCAGCAGCTTGTATGGGCGTGGCAGAGTCACAGATACGCAGTATTTT. Full variable domain (remainder filled in from reference TRBV5-1 and TRBJ2-3): KAGVTQTPRYLIKTRGQQVTLSCSPISGHRSVSWYQQTPGQGLQFLFEYFSETQRNKGNFPGRFSGRQFSNSRSEMNVSTLELGDSALYLCASSLYGRGRVTDTQYFGPGTRLTVL.

This clonotype has only a few counts. The chain employs TRBV6-5 and TRBJ2-5; 10 positions match TRBD2. The J call is in doubt because the DNA end fits TRBJ2-1 better. CDR1 MNHEY and CDR2 SVGAGI come from the germline V gene. There are 14 residues in the CDR3. CDR3 coding DNA: TGTGCCAGCAGACCAATAGCGGGGGGTGAGACCCAGTTCTTC. Its protein product is CASRPIAGGETQFF.

V gene TRBV20-1 combines with J gene TRBJ1-5; 7 nucleotides agree with TRBD1. CDR3 length: 15 amino acids. V lost 1 base to trimming and J lost 1 base; unmatched junction nucleotides: 4. CDR1 and CDR2 from the germline V gene are DFQATT and SNEGSKA (reference sequence). CDR3 in amino acids: CSARGGGKSNQPQHF. The DNA for the CDR3 is TGCAGTGCTAGAGGAGGGGGCAAGAGCAATCAGCCCCAGCATTTT.

The rearrangement uses TRBV9 and TRBJ2-4; 11 bases fit TRBD1. The CDR3 length is 16 residues. J lost 13 bases, V lost 0 bases, and 12 bases had no gene match. CDR1 and CDR2 (germline): SGDLS, YYNGEE. DNA for the CDR3: TGTGCCAGCAGCGTAGTGGGGACAGGGGGACACAATGAGCAGTACTTC. Translated: CASSVVGTGGHNEQYF.

The CDR3 DNA is TGTGCCAGCAGCACAGGACGGACTAATAATTCACCCCTCCACTTT. Its translation: CASSTGRTNNSPLHF. The chain employs TRBV21-1 and TRBJ1-6. TRBV21-1 is a pseudogene. There are 15 residues in the CDR3.

This chain's CDR3 is CASSTEQGPPSYNSPLHF. The CDR3 bases are TGTGCCAGCAGCACTGAACAGGGGCCACCCTCCTATAATTCACCCCTCCACTTT. This chain connects TRBV7-6 to TRBJ1-6, with TRBD1 identical over 7 bases. This CDR3 has 18 amino acids. V dropped 5 bases and J dropped 0; count of bases not matched to a gene: 10. Germline CDR1 and CDR2: SGHVS and FNYEAQ.

This clonotype was observed a few times. The chain carries TRBV6-2 or TRBV6-3 and TRBJ2-5; possible D gene TRBD2, 6 bases. Germline assignment: CDR1 MNHEY and CDR2 SVGEGT. V lost 5 bases to trimming and J lost 5 bases, with 18 bases between them. The CDR3 has 15 residues. The CDR3 sequence: CASSPGSSSVETQYF. The CDR3, as DNA: TGTGCCAGCAGTCCGGGATCCTCTAGCGTCGAGACCCAGTACTTC.

The rearrangement joins TRBV24-1 to TRBJ1-5, with D unclear. The CDR3 is 13 residues long. Germline V gives CDR1 KGHDR, CDR2 SFDVKD. The ends were cut back, 4 bases at V and 3 bases at J, with 6 bases in the middle. The CDR3 DNA reads TGTGCCACCAGTGACGGCCCCAATCAGCCCCAGCATTTT. Its protein product is CATSDGPNQPQHF.

Remarks on this clonotype: The junction departs from the called germline gene at one end, perhaps through a read error. V and J are TRBV7-2 and TRBJ2-7; no clear D. The CDR3 has 14 residues. Germline V lookup: CDR1 SGHTA, CDR2 FQGNSA. The chain's CDR3 is CASSLESSSYGQYF. Here the CDR3 DNA reads TGTGCCAGCAGCTTAGAGAGCAGCTCCTACGGGCAGTACTTC.

This sequence joins TRBV28 and TRBJ2-5; TRBD2 matches at 7 bases. The J call may be wrong; the DNA end is better matched by TRBJ2-7. Germline CDR1 reads MDHEN; CDR2 reads SYDVKM. The CDR3 contains 12 residues. CDR3 in DNA: TGTGCCAGCGTCACGGGAGGAGCCGAGCAGTACTTC. Translation gives CASVTGGAEQYF.

The J gene is TRBJ2-7, the V gene TRBV20-1; D possibly corresponds to TRBD2 (6 bases). Germline V CDR1 and CDR2: DFQATT, SNEGSKA (reference sequence). The CDR3 has 15 amino acids. Trimming removed 0 bases from V and 2 bases from J, with 14 bases in between. Here the CDR3 reads CSARDYAGLTYEQYF. The DNA of the CDR3 is TGCAGTGCTAGAGATTATGCGGGGCTGACCTACGAGCAGTACTTC.

Only a few counts were recorded for this clonotype. The V call is TRBV7-2, the J call TRBJ2-3; 9 positions match TRBD2. V lost 4 bases to trimming and J lost 4 bases; unmatched junction nucleotides: 12. The CDR3 is 17 residues long. In germline, CDR1 is SGHTA, CDR2 FQGNSA. CDR3 in DNA: TGTGCCAGCAGCTCCCTCCCCCCGGCGGGGGGGCCAGATACGCAGTATTTT. Translated, it gives CASSSLPPAGGPDTQYF.

This clonotype has just a few counts. V is TRBV30 and J is TRBJ2-2; D tentatively reads TRBD1 or TRBD2 (5 bases each). This CDR3 has 13 amino acids. V lost 4 bases and J lost 2, with 8 bases in between. CDR1 and CDR2 (germline): GTSNPN, SVGIG (reference sequence). The CDR3: CAWTGSNTGELFF. In DNA form, the CDR3 reads TGTGCCTGGACAGGGAGTAACACCGGGGAGCTGTTTTTT.

The chain is built from TRBV12-3 or TRBV12-4 and TRBJ1-2; possible D gene TRBD1, 6 bases. The V and J ends lost 5 bases and 2 bases respectively, with 24 bases between them. This CDR3 is 18 amino acids long. CDR3 DNA: TGTGCCAGCAGTCCCCGCGTCGGGTCAATGGGGACAAACTATGGCTACACCTTC. It yields the protein CASSPRVGSMGTNYGYTF.

The chain has TRBV5-1 and TRBJ2-5; 11 positions match TRBD2. CDR1 is SGHRS and CDR2 is YFSETQ in the germline V gene. There are 16 residues in the CDR3. Unmatched junction bases numbered 6, after V lost 2 bases and J lost 3 bases. CDR3 bases: TGCGCCAGCAGCTTAGCAGAGACTAGCGGGGAAGAGACCCAGTACTTC. Its protein is CASSLAETSGEETQYF.

J is TRBJ2-7 and V is TRBV5-5; D is ambiguous. Trimming cost V 4 bases and J 2 bases, with 16 bases left between them. CDR3 length: 15 residues. Germline values: CDR1 SGHKS, CDR2 YYEKEE (reference sequence). CDR3 bases: TGTGCCAGCAGCATAAGCGATTTAAGCGCCTACGAGCAGTACTTC. Protein sequence: CASSISDLSAYEQYF.

This clonotype has a handful of counts. The chain couples TRBV3-1 to TRBJ2-7, with no clear D. Germline loops: CDR1 LGHDT, CDR2 YNNKEL (reference sequence). This CDR3 is 12 amino acids long. V was trimmed by 3 bases and J by 9 bases, leaving 12 bases between them. CDR3 protein: CASSHLGYGQYF. The DNA of the CDR3 is TGTGCCAGCAGCCACCTCGGGTATGGGCAGTACTTC.

V is TRBV4-1 and J is TRBJ2-7, with 7 positions matching TRBD1. Per the germline V gene, CDR1 is MGHRA and CDR2 is YSYEKL. Germline trimming cut 3 bases from V and 0 bases from J; bases unmatched to any gene: 8. There are 16 residues in the CDR3. Here the CDR3 reads CASSQGVGDSSYEQYF. CDR3 DNA: TGCGCCAGCAGCCAGGGAGTGGGGGACAGCTCCTACGAGCAGTACTTC.

This clonotype was found a few times. The CDR3 DNA follows: TGCGCCAGCAGCTTGGCTCTTGCCGGGGATACGCAGTATTTT. It encodes CASSLALAGDTQYF. This rearrangement joins TRBV5-1 to TRBJ2-3; D not resolved. This CDR3 spans 14 amino acids. The germline CDR1 and CDR2 sequences are SGHRS and YFSETQ. Trimming pared 0 bases from V and 6 bases from J, leaving 11 bases between.

The chain employs TRBV9 and TRBJ2-5; 14 bases line up with TRBD2. The CDR3 is 21 residues long. V lost 1 base to trimming and J lost 5 bases; unmatched junction nucleotides: 19. CDR1 and CDR2 (germline): SGDLS, YYNGEE. The CDR3 region has the DNA TGTGCCAGCAGCGTAACGGCTACCGGGACTAGCGGGGGAGTGGGGGTGGAGACCCAGTACTTC. Amino acid sequence: CASSVTATGTSGGVGVETQYF.